This record looks at one T cell receptor (beta chain) sequence and its context. This clonotype is regarded as medium-sized (0.01 to 0.1%). The specificity of this receptor is unknown. Base qualities were left out, and no much larger clone turns up one base away. Libraries came from UMI-ligation and nested PCR. T4 RNA ligase 1 was used to ligate a single-stranded oligonucleotide containing the Illumina SP2 sequence and a UMI to the 3' end of the cDNA. PCR1 ran roughly 4 cycles (98°C 15 s, 69°C 30 s, 72°C 40 s); the beta primer was an equimolar mix of RC1.1 and RC1.2 covering TRBC1 and TRBC2. Starting at PCR2, the TCR alpha and beta chains were handled separately, and sample indices and Illumina adaptors were added. The UMI comprised 12 random nucleotides, as two hexamers separated by a spacer, placed after an 8-base spacer. Libraries were sequenced on an Illumina MiSeq with v2 2x251 paired-end chemistry, typically about a dozen samples per run. PhiX DNA at about 5-7.5% was added to each sequencing library to increase diversity. As for the authors' bioinformatics: The raw reads were converted into FASTQ with bcl2fastq and then demultiplexed by dual indices with Demultiplexor. Decombinator assigned V and J genes by tag matching, allowing a single base-pair mismatch. Using UMIs, Collapsinator corrected both sequencing errors and the frequency errors that come from PCR heterogeneity. Decombinator identifiers were converted to nucleotide sequence by CDR3Translator, the sequences were translated to amino acids, and CDR3 was extracted using C- and N-terminal motifs. A cluster of KT2 sequences that shared one unique molecular identifier was counted as a single distinct KT2 TCR. TCRdb trimmed the raw reads at Q25, called clones with MiXCR and kept productive beta chains. Each entry merges the rows of one CDR3 protein and shows their most common DNA and genes. TCRdb, rather than the study authors, made the V and J calls. For this sample the table gives 30,000 or so distinct CDR3 sequences, of which 6% to 8% were detected only once. The leading ten clones occupy around 14% of the sample.

The sample is drawn from a study of quantifying T cell responses using KT2 cells (dated by TCRdb to the late 2010s). In terms of the full investigation: RNA was DNase-treated and reverse transcribed with TCR alpha and beta constant-region primers, mostly using SuperScript III. Under optimum conditions, the efficiency of the T4 ligation step was estimated to be more than 10%. To avoid over-amplification, PCR2 was carried out as a SYBR Green qPCR and halted once a predetermined fluorescence threshold was reached.

On the study overall, not on this receptor specifically: A linear scaling of KT2 alpha and beta sequence counts with input KT2 cell number was observed over several orders of magnitude. Even at the lowest spike-in tested, roughly one KT2 cell per 100,000 PBMC, KT2 sequences were still detected. Detection of KT2 sequences showed saturation at very high KT2 spike-in numbers. The study did not include a side-by-side comparison of this pipeline with other TCR sequencing techniques.

Deletion took 3 bases off V and 1 base off J, with a span of 12 bases between the germline ends. Via the germline V gene (reference sequence), CDR1 is DFQATT and CDR2 SNEGSKA. The CDR3, cysteine through phenylalanine, is 14 amino acids long. The read is trimmed to its CDR3 DNA, 42 bases read in frame from base 1. Known numbers of KT2, a T cell clone whose TCR had been sequenced previously, were spiked into unfractionated PBMC to test the sensitivity and accuracy of the pipeline. KT2 cells were mixed with a fixed number of PBMC to create a range of KT2-to-PBMC ratios. The clonotype comes from a human donor. The rearranged segments are TRBV20-1 and TRBJ1-1; the D region possibly corresponds to TRBD1 (5 bases align). The material sequenced was PBMCs spiked with cells of the T cell clone KT2. The CDR3: CSARTDPSNTEAFF. In nucleotides, the sequence is TGCAGTGCTAGGACAGATCCATCGAACACTGAAGCTTTCTTT.